The clone carrying this T cell receptor beta chain was observed many times. Its matching antigen is unknown. This sample is part of a study of CD8 T cells in ankylosing spondylitis. TCRdb analysed the 5' RACE reads with MiXCR anew, one entry per CDR3 protein. The table has roughly 490,000 distinct CDR3 sequences, over 4% seen once. The CDR3 loop spans 12 amino acids. Germline values: CDR1 MNHNY, CDR2 SVGAGI (reference sequence). With 7 bases removed from V and 2 bases from J, the gap between germline ends came to 8 bases. Broader study findings: One TCR beta motif, made up of roughly 8 highly homologous variants, appeared characteristic of ankylosing spondylitis blood. Disease-linked clones, CD8+, were relatively rare in peripheral blood. The study looked at matched synovial fluid samples from ankylosing spondylitis patients. Disease-linked clones were reported to be significantly enriched there.

The clonotype originates from a male donor with ankylosing spondylitis. This rearrangement joins TRBV6-6 to TRBJ1-1; D gene unclear. Sequencing was carried out using blood, either unsorted or a sorted T cell fraction (not recorded which). The chain's CDR3 is CASNTVNTEAFF. In nucleotides, the CDR3 is TGTGCCAGCAATACGGTAAACACTGAAGCTTTCTTT.